There are many counts of the clone carrying this TCR beta chain. Its antigen is still unknown. The ends were cut back, 0 bases at V and 4 bases at J, with 15 bases in the middle. Germline CDR1 reads SQVTM; CDR2 reads ANQGSEA. The CDR3 length is 15 residues. TCRdb redid the calling of the reads with MiXCR, one entry per CDR3 protein. The table lists 500,000 to 600,000 distinct CDR3 sequences, 16% of them singletons, with 20% to 30% in the top ten. This entry is derived from a study of T cell repertoires in cytomegalovirus infection. Study in general: CMV infection plus the matching HLA type was flagged by public TCR beta signatures. Study results and limitations: Adding up the frequency of public TCR beta families identified people who carried CMV plus the relevant HLA.

The chain combines TRBV29-1 with TRBJ1-2, with a weak D call TRBD1 (6 bases). The TCR was taken from a human donor in good health (CMV status not recorded). Some clones in this sample may be carry-over from other donors' samples. Sample: CD8+ T cells from PBMCs. CDR3 in amino acids: CSVEDRGQGFYGYTF. CDR3 nucleotide sequence: TGCAGCGTTGAAGATCGGGGGCAGGGGTTCTATGGCTACACCTTC.